The clone carrying this T cell receptor (beta chain) was seen only once. The antigen is unknown. One base away lies a much larger clone, so this may be a sequencing read error. Genomic DNA, serving as template, underwent TCR beta VDJ and CDR3 profiling. Using its own MiXCR run on the reads, TCRdb lists one record per CDR3 protein. The sample lists 100,000 to 150,000 distinct CDR3 sequences, about 40% occurring once. The source of the sample is a study of CD8+CD57+ T cells in acquired aplastic anemia. Across the whole study: The study obtained an average of roughly 3 ug of DNA from sorted CD4+ and CD8+ cells.

The CDR3 has 16 residues. V was shortened by 2 bases and J by 8 bases, with 21 bases between the two germline ends. The study's findings and limits: Patient and control CD8+ Simpson's diversity was not significantly different. Patients and controls shared twenty-nine CD8+ CDR3 sequences, highly expressed in patients.

V is TRBV12-3 or TRBV12-4 and J is TRBJ1-2, with D hard to call. The clonotype was recovered from a human donor in good health, serving as a control. Sequencing was carried out using sorted CD4+, CD8+, or CD8+CD57+ T cells (not recorded which) from PBMCs. The CDR3 DNA reads TGTGCCAGCAGTTTAAGTCCGGGCGGACTAAGGCGGGGCTACACCTTC. It yields the protein CASSLSPGGLRRGYTF.